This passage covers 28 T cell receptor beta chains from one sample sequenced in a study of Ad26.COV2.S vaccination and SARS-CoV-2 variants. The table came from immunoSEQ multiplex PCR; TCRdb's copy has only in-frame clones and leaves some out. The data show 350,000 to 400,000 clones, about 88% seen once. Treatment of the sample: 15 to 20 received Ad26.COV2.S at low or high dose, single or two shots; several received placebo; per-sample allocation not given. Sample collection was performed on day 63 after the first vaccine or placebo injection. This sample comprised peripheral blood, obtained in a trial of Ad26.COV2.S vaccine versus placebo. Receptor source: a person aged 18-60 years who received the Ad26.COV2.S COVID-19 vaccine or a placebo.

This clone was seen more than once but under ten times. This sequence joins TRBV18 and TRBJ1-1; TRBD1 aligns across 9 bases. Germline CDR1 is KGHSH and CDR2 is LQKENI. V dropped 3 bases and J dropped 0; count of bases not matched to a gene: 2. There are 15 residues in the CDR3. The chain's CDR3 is CASSPDRGMNTEAFF. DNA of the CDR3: TGTGCCAGCTCACCGGACAGGGGAATGAACACTGAAGCTTTCTTT.

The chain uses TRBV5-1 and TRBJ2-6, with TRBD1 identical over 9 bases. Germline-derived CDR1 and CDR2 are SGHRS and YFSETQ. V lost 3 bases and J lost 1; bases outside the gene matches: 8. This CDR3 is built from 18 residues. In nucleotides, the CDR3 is TGCGCCAGCAGCTCACAGGGGGCGCTAGGGTCTGGGGCCAACGTCCTGACTTTC. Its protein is CASSSQGALGSGANVLTF.

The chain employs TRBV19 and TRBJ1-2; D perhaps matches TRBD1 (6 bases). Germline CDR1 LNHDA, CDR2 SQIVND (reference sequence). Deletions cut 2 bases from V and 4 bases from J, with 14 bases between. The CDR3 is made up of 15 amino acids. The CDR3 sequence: CASSIRDTGSYGYTF. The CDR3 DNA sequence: TGTGCCAGTAGTATACGGGACACCGGGAGCTATGGCTACACCTTC. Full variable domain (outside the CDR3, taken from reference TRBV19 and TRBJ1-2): DGGITQSPKYLFRKEGQNVTLSCEQNLNHDAMYWYRQDPGQGLRLIYYSQIVNDFQKGDIAEGYSVSREKKESFPLTVTSAQKNPTAFYLCASSIRDTGSYGYTFGSGTRLTVV.

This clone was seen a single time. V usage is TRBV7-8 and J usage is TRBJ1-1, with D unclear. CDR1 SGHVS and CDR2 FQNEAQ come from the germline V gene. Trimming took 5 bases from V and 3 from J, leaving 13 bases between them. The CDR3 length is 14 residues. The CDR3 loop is CASSARELDTEAFF. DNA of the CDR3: TGTGCCAGCAGCGCTCGGGAGTTGGACACTGAAGCTTTCTTT.

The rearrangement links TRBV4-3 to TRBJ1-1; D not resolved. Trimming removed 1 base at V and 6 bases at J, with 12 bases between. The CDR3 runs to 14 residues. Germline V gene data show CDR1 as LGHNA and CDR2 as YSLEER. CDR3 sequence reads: CASSQVKGFSEAFF. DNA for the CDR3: TGCGCCAGCAGCCAAGTTAAGGGTTTCTCTGAAGCTTTCTTT.

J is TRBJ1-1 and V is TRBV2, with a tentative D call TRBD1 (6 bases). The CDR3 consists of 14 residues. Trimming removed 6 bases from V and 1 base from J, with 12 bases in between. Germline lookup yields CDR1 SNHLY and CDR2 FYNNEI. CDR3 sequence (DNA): TGTGCCAGCAGGTACAGGGTCCGGAACACTGAAGCTTTCTTT. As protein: CASRYRVRNTEAFF.

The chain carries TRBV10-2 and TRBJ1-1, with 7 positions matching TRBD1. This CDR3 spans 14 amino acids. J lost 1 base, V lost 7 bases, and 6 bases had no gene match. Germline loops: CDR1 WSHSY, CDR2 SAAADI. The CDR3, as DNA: TGCGCCAGCAAGGGGGCGAATCCGAACACTGAAGCTTTCTTT. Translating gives CASKGANPNTEAFF.

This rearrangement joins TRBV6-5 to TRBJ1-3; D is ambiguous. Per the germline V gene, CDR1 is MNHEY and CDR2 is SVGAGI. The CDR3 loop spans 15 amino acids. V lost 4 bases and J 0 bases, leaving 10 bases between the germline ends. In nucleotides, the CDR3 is TGTGCCAGCAGTTTAGTGACGGGCTCTGGAAACACCATATATTTT. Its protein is CASSLVTGSGNTIYF.

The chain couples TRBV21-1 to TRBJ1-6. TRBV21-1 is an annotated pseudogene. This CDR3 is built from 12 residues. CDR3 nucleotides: TGTGCCAGCAGCAAAGGAAGGGCCCAGCTCCACTTT. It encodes CASSKGRAQLHF.

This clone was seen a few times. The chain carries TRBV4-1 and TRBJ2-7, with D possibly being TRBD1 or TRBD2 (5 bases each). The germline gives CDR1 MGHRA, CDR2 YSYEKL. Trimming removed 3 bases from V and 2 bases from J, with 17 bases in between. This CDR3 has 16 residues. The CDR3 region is CASSHEHRGGTYEQYF. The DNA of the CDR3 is TGCGCCAGCAGCCACGAACACCGTGGGGGAACCTACGAGCAGTACTTC.

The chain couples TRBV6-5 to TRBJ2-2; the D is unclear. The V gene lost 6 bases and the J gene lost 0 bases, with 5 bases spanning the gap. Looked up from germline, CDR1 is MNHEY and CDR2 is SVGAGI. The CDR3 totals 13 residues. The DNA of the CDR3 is TGTGCCAGCAGGGGTCCGAACACCGGGGAGCTGTTTTTT. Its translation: CASRGPNTGELFF.

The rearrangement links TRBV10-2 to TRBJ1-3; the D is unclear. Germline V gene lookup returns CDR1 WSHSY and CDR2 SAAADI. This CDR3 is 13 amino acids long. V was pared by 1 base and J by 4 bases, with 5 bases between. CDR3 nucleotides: TGCGCCAGCAGTGAGTTCGAGGGAAACACCATATATTTT. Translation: CASSEFEGNTIYF.

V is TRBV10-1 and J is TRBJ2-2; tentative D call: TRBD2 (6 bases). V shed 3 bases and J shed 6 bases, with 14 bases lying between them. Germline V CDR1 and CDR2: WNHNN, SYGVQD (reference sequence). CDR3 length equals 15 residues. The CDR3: CASSDGGIRAGELFF. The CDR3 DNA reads TGCGCCAGCAGTGACGGGGGTATTCGGGCCGGGGAGCTGTTTTTT.

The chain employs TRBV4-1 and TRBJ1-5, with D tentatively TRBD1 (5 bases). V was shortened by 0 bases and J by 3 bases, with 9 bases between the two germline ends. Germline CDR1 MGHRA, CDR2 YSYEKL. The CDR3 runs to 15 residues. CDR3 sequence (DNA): TGCGCCAGCAGCCAAGATTGGGGCGTCAATCAGCCCCAGCATTTT. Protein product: CASSQDWGVNQPQHF.

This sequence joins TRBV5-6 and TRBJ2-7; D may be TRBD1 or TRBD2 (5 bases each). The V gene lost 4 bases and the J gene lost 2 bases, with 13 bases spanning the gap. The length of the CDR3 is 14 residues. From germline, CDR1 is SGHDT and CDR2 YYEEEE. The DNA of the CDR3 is TGTGCCAGCAGCGGCCTCTGGGACCCCTACGAGCAGTACTTC. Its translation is CASSGLWDPYEQYF.

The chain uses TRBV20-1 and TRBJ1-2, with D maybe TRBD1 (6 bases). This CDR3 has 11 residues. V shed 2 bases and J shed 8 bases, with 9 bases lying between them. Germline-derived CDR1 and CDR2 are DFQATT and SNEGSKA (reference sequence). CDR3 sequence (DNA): TGCAGTGCTAGATCGGGACACGGCTACACCTTC. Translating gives CSARSGHGYTF.

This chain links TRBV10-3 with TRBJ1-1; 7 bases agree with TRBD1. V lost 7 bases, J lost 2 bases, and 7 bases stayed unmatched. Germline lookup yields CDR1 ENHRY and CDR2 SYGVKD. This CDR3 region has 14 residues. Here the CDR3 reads CAITTGEGNTEAFF. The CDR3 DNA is TGTGCCATCACCACAGGGGAGGGTAACACTGAAGCTTTCTTT.

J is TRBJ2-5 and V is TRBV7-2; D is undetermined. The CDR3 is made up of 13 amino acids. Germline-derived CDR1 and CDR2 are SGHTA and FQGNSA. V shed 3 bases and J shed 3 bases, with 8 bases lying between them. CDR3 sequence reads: CASSLGRKETQYF. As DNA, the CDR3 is TGTGCCAGCAGCTTGGGCAGAAAAGAGACCCAGTACTTC. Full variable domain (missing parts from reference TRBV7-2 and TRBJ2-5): GAGVSQSPSNKVTEKGKDVELRCDPISGHTALYWYRQSLGQGLEFLIYFQGNSAPDKSGLPSDRFSAERTGGSVSTLTIQRTQQEDSAVYLCASSLGRKETQYFGPGTRLLVL.

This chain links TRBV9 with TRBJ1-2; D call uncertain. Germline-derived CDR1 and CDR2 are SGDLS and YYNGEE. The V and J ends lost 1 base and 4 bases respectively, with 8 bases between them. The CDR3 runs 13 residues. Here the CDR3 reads CASSVSVFYGYTF. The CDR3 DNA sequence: TGTGCCAGCAGCGTAAGTGTCTTCTATGGCTACACCTTC.

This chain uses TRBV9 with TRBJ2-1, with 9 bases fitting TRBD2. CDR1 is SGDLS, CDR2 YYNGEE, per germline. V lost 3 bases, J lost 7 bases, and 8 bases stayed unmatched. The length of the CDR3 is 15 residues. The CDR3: CASSAPSGAANEQFF. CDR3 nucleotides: TGTGCCAGCAGCGCTCCTAGCGGGGCTGCTAATGAGCAGTTCTTC. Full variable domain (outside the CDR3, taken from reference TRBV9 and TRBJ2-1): DSGVTQTPKHLITATGQRVTLRCSPRSGDLSVYWYQQSLDQGLQFLIQYYNGEERAKGNILERFSAQQFPDLHSELNLSSLELGDSALYFCASSAPSGAANEQFFGPGTRLTVL.

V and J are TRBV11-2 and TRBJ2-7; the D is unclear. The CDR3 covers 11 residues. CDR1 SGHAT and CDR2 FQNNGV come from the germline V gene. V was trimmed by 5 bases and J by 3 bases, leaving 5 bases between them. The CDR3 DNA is TGTGCCAGCAGCGGGGACTACGAGCAGTACTTC. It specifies CASSGDYEQYF.

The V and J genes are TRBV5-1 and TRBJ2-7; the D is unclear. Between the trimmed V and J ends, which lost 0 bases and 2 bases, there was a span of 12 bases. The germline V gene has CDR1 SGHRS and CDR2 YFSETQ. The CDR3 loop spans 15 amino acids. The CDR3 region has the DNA TGCGCCAGCAGCTTGGTGCCGGAGAACACCTACGAGCAGTACTTC. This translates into CASSLVPENTYEQYF.

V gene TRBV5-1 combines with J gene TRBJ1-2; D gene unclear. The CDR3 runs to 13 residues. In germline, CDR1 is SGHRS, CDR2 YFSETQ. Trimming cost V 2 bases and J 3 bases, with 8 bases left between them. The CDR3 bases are TGCGCCAGCAGCTTACAAGCCCACTATGGCTACACCTTC. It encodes CASSLQAHYGYTF.

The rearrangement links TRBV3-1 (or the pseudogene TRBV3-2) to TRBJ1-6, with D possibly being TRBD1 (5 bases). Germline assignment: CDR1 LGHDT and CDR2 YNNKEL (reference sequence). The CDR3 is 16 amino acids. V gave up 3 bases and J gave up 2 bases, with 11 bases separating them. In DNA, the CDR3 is TGTGCCAGCAGCCAGGAGACAGCCCCCTATAATTCACCCCTCCACTTT. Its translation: CASSQETAPYNSPLHF.

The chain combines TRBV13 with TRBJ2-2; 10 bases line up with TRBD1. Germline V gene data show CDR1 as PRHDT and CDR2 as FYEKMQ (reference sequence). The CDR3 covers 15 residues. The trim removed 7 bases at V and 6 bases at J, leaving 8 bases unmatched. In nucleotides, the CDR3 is TGTGCCAGCACCCCGGGACAGGGGACGCCCGGGGAGCTGTTTTTT. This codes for CASTPGQGTPGELFF.

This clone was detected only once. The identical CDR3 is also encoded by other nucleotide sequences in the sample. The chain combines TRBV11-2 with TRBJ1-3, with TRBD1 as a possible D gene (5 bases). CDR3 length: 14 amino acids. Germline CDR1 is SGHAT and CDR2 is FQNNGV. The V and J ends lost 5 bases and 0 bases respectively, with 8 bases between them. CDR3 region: CASSRTGSGNTIYF. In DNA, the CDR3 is TGTGCCAGCAGCCGCACAGGCTCTGGAAACACCATATATTTT.

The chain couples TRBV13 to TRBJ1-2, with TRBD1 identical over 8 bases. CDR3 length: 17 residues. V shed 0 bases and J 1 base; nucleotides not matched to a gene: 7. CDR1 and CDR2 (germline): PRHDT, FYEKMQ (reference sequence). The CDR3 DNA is TGTGCCAGCAGCTTAGGCCTAAAGGGACAGGATAACTATGGCTACACCTTC. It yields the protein CASSLGLKGQDNYGYTF.

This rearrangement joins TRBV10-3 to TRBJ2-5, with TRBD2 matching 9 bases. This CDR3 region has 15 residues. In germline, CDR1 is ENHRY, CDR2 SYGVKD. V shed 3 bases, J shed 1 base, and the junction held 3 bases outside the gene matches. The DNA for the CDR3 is TGTGCCATCAGTGATTCTAGCGGGGTCCAAGAGACCCAGTACTTC. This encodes CAISDSSGVQETQYF.